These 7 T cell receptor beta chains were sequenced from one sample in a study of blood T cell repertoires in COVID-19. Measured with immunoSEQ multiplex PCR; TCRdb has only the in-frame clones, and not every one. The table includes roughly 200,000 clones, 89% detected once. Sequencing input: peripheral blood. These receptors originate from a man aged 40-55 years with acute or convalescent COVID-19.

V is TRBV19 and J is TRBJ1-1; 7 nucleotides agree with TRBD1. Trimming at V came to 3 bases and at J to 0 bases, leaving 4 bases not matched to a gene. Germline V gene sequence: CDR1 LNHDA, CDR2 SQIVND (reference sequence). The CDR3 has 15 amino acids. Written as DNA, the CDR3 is TGTGCCAGTAGTATCTACAGGGGCATGAACACTGAAGCTTTCTTT. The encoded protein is CASSIYRGMNTEAFF.

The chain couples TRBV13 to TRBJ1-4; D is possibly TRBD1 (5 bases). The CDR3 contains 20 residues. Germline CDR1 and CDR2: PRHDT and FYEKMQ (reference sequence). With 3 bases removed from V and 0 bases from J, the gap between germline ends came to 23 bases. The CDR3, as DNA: TGTGCCAGCAGCTTGTCCGACAGCCTGTTATCCATTGCAACTAATGAAAAACTGTTTTTT. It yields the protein CASSLSDSLLSIATNEKLFF.

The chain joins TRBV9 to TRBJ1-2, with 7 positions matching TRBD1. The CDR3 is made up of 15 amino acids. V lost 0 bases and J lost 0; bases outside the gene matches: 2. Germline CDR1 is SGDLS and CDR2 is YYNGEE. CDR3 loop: CASSVEDRTNYGYTF. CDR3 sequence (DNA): TGTGCCAGCAGCGTAGAGGACAGGACTAACTATGGCTACACCTTC.

CDR3 bases: TGTGCCAGCAGCTTGGTGGGGACAGGGGCCTACCAAGAGACCCAGTACTTC. It is translated as CASSLVGTGAYQETQYF. The genes are TRBV5-6 and TRBJ2-5; 10 bases line up with TRBD1. After removal of 0 bases from V and 0 bases from J, the junction contained 5 bases not matched to a gene. Per the germline V gene, CDR1 is SGHDT and CDR2 is YYEEEE. There are 17 residues in the CDR3.

The CDR3: CASSGRAGTEAFF. The CDR3 region has the DNA TGTGCCAGCAGCGGCAGGGCTGGCACTGAAGCTTTCTTT. The chain combines TRBV6-5 with TRBJ1-1; TRBD1 might be the D (5 bases). The CDR3 is 13 amino acids. The V end was cut by 6 bases, the J end by 4 bases, with 12 bases between. Looked up from germline, CDR1 is MNHEY and CDR2 is SVGAGI.

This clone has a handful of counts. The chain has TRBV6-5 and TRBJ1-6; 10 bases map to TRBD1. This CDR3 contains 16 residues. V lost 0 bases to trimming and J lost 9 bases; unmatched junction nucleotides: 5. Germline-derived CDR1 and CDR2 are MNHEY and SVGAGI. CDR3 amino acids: CASSYSGQGMGSPLHF. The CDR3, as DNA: TGTGCCAGCAGTTACTCGGGACAGGGGATGGGTTCACCCCTCCACTTT.

CDR3 sequence (DNA): TGTGCCAGCAGCTCTGGGACAGGGGATCGGAATGAGCAGTTCTTC. Translation gives CASSSGTGDRNEQFF. V gene TRBV11-3 combines with J gene TRBJ2-1, with 10 bases fitting TRBD1. The J segment lost 7 bases and the V segment lost 4 bases, leaving 7 bases of the junction unmatched. The CDR3 length is 15 residues. Per germline, CDR1 SGHNT and CDR2 YENEEA.